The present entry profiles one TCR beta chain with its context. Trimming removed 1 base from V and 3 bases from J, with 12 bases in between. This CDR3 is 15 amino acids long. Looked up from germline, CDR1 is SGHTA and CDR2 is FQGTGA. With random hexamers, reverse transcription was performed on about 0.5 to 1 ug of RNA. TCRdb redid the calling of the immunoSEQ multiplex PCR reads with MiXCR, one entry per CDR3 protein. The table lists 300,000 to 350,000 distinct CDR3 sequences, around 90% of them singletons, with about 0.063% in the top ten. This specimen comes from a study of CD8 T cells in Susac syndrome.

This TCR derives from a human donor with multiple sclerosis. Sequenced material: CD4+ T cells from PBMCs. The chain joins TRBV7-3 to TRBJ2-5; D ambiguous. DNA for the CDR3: TGTGCCAGCAGCTTAAACCCAGGACCTAAAGAGACCCAGTACTTC. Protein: CASSLNPGPKETQYF.